One and the same sample provided the 32 T cell receptor beta chains below, sequenced in a study of shared clonotypes between healthy human individuals. The data were produced by immunoSEQ multiplex PCR, yet TCRdb's version contains in-frame clones alone and is incomplete. The sample includes more than 1.2 million clones, around 98.5% seen only once; the top ten take about 0.4%. The source material was naive CD4+ T cells sorted from blood. Subset meaning: CD45RA+ positively selected. Every receptor here comes from a young man in good health.

This clone was seen once. The J gene is TRBJ2-1, the V gene TRBV19; D not certain. The CDR3 runs 11 residues. Germline CDR1 is LNHDA and CDR2 is SQIVND (reference sequence). V dropped 5 bases and J dropped 9 bases, with 8 bases sitting between them. CDR3 residues: CASSEASEQFF. CDR3 sequence (DNA): TGTGCCAGTAGTGAGGCGTCTGAGCAGTTCTTC.

The chain has TRBV20-1 and TRBJ2-3; D is unclear. CDR1 and CDR2 from the germline V gene are DFQATT and SNEGSKA (reference sequence). V lost 6 bases, J lost 3 bases, and 7 bases lay in between. The CDR3 has 11 amino acids. The CDR3 region is CSAVLTDTQYF. The CDR3 coding sequence is TGCAGTGCCGTCCTAACAGATACGCAGTATTTT.

Here the CDR3 reads CASRRHGLADRNYEQYF. The CDR3 DNA reads TGTGCCAGCAGACGACACGGTCTAGCGGATAGAAACTACGAGCAGTACTTC. This chain connects TRBV28 to TRBJ2-7; 7 bases align to TRBD2. Germline values: CDR1 MDHEN, CDR2 SYDVKM. V was pared by 6 bases and J by 3 bases, with 17 bases of the junction left unmatched. The length of the CDR3 is 17 residues.

This chain links TRBV28 with TRBJ1-1; 11 bases are shared with TRBD1. Germline CDR1 and CDR2: MDHEN and SYDVKM. This CDR3 has 18 amino acids. V shed 2 bases, J shed 0 bases, and the junction held 8 bases outside the gene matches. CDR3 bases: TGTGCCAGCAGTTTAGGACAGGGGGCGTTCCCCATGAACACTGAAGCTTTCTTT. It codes for CASSLGQGAFPMNTEAFF.

This chain links TRBV2 with TRBJ2-7; D is possibly TRBD1 (5 bases). The germline CDR1 and CDR2 sequences are SNHLY and FYNNEI. This CDR3 spans 14 amino acids. The V and J ends lost 2 bases and 3 bases respectively, with 11 bases between them. The DNA of the CDR3 is TGTGCCAGCAGTGAAATCTCTGACAGCTACGAGCAGTACTTC. This sequence encodes CASSEISDSYEQYF.

CDR3 in amino acids: CASSGRRGLIYEQYF. The CDR3 DNA reads TGTGCCAGCAGCGGAAGACGGGGCCTCATCTACGAGCAGTACTTC. This chain links TRBV9 with TRBJ2-7, with D perhaps matching TRBD1 or TRBD2 (5 bases each). CDR1 is SGDLS and CDR2 is YYNGEE in the germline V gene. Trimming pared 3 bases from V and 3 bases from J, leaving 16 bases between. The CDR3 has 15 residues.

DNA for the CDR3: TGTGCCAGCAGCCGGGGAAGCGAGCAGTACTTC. Translation: CASSRGSEQYF. This sequence joins TRBV7-2 and TRBJ2-7; possibly TRBD2 for D (5 bases). The CDR3 has 11 amino acids. CDR1 and CDR2 from the germline V gene are SGHTA and FQGNSA. Trimming removed 5 bases at V and 6 bases at J, with 8 bases between.

V is TRBV5-5 and J is TRBJ1-5, with D possibly TRBD1 on 6 matching bases. Trimming took 4 bases from V and 10 from J, leaving 18 bases between them. CDR1 SGHKS and CDR2 YYEKEE come from the germline V gene (reference sequence). This CDR3 has 14 residues. The CDR3 region has the DNA TGTGCCAGCAGCAGGGACCCAACGGGGGGCCCCCAGCATTTT. Translated: CASSRDPTGGPQHF.

This chain links TRBV27 with TRBJ2-3, with D possibly TRBD2 on 5 matching bases. Per the germline V gene, CDR1 is MNHEY and CDR2 is SMNVEV (reference sequence). The V gene lost 8 bases and the J gene lost 5 bases, with 8 bases spanning the gap. The CDR3 totals 11 residues. Here the CDR3 reads CASVGGDTQYF. For the CDR3, the DNA is TGTGCCAGCGTTGGAGGAGATACGCAGTATTTT.

The chain has TRBV27 and TRBJ2-3; D might be TRBD1 (6 bases). The CDR3 totals 12 residues. With 2 bases removed from V and 8 bases from J, the gap between germline ends came to 8 bases. Germline V CDR1 and CDR2: MNHEY, SMNVEV (reference sequence). CDR3 DNA: TGTGCCAGCAGTTTACAGGGGTCTACGCAGTATTTT. It specifies CASSLQGSTQYF.

As concerns this clone: The same CDR3 also results from other DNA sequences found in this sample. This chain joins TRBV5-1 and TRBJ2-1; no definite D call. V was shortened by 0 bases and J by 6 bases, with 4 bases between the two germline ends. CDR1 and CDR2 from the germline V gene are SGHRS and YFSETQ. The CDR3 is 12 amino acids. DNA for the CDR3: TGCGCCAGCAGCTTGGAAGTCAATGAGCAGTTCTTC. Amino acid sequence: CASSLEVNEQFF.

CDR3 amino acids: CASSWTSGSYNEQFF. Written as DNA, the CDR3 is TGTGCCAGCAGCTGGACTAGCGGCAGCTACAATGAGCAGTTCTTC. The J gene is TRBJ2-1, the V gene TRBV7-2, with TRBD2 identical over 10 bases. The CDR3 spans 15 residues. With V trimmed by 4 bases and J by 3 bases, 3 bases remained unmatched. Germline loops: CDR1 SGHTA, CDR2 FQGNSA.

CDR3 amino acids: CASSPGNRGTYEQYF. The CDR3 region has the DNA TGTGCCAGCAGCCCGGGGAACAGGGGGACCTACGAGCAGTACTTC. The chain links TRBV5-6 to TRBJ2-7; 8 nucleotides align to TRBD1. This CDR3 has 15 amino acids. V lost 4 bases to trimming and J lost 2 bases; unmatched junction nucleotides: 8. Germline lookup yields CDR1 SGHDT and CDR2 YYEEEE.

The V and J genes are TRBV7-3 and TRBJ2-3, with TRBD2 matching over 8 bases. From germline, CDR1 is SGHTA and CDR2 FQGTGA. V lost 5 bases, J lost 1 base, and 8 bases stayed unmatched. The CDR3 loop spans 16 amino acids. The CDR3 DNA follows: TGTGCCAGCAGCCCTCGGGGGACTAGGGGCACAGATACGCAGTATTTT. Protein product: CASSPRGTRGTDTQYF.

The chain is built from TRBV28 and TRBJ1-1; D may be TRBD1 (6 bases). The CDR3 sequence is 14 residues long. The germline CDR1 and CDR2 sequences are MDHEN and SYDVKM. The V gene lost 4 bases and the J gene lost 1 base, with 10 bases spanning the gap. Here the CDR3 reads CASSSTGGNTEAFF. In DNA, the CDR3 is TGTGCCAGCAGTTCGACAGGCGGGAACACTGAAGCTTTCTTT.

The chain uses TRBV5-1 and TRBJ1-3; 9 bases are a match to TRBD1. The CDR3 runs to 17 residues. Trimming took 4 bases from V and 1 from J; bases not matched to a gene: 9. Germline CDR1 and CDR2: SGHRS and YFSETQ. CDR3 sequence (DNA): TGCGCCAGCAGCCGAGGGACAGGGAGAGAGTCTGGAAACACCATATATTTT. This encodes CASSRGTGRESGNTIYF. Looking up the rest from reference TRBV5-1 and TRBJ1-3 gives the full variable domain: KAGVTQTPRYLIKTRGQQVTLSCSPISGHRSVSWYQQTPGQGLQFLFEYFSETQRNKGNFPGRFSGRQFSNSRSEMNVSTLELGDSALYLCASSRGTGRESGNTIYFGEGSWLTVV.

This clone was observed a single time. The chain links TRBV6-5 to TRBJ2-1; 10 bases align to TRBD1. This CDR3 has 14 amino acids. Germline CDR1 reads MNHEY; CDR2 reads SVGAGI. Trimming took 6 bases from V and 8 from J; bases not matched to a gene: 7. The CDR3 sequence: CASSLDRGRDEQFF. In DNA form, the CDR3 reads TGTGCCAGCAGCCTCGACAGGGGGCGGGATGAGCAGTTCTTC.

This clone was detected a few times. The chain has TRBV5-1 and TRBJ1-5; D gene ambiguous. V dropped 0 bases and J dropped 3 bases, with 7 bases sitting between them. Germline CDR1 is SGHRS and CDR2 is YFSETQ. The CDR3 loop spans 14 amino acids. CDR3 amino acids: CASSLGPFNQPQHF. The CDR3 nucleotides read TGCGCCAGCAGCTTGGGCCCCTTCAATCAGCCCCAGCATTTT.

The chain has TRBV7-9 and TRBJ2-7; tentatively, D is TRBD2 (5 bases). Germline lookup yields CDR1 SEHNR and CDR2 FQNEAQ (reference sequence). This CDR3 region has 15 residues. Trimming shortened V by 7 bases and J by 0 bases, and 16 bases separated the two germline ends. The CDR3 is CASTPLRGSSYEQYF. CDR3 nucleotides: TGTGCCAGCACCCCCTTACGAGGGAGCTCCTACGAGCAGTACTTC.

The V and J genes are TRBV18 and TRBJ1-4; D not resolved. Germline-derived CDR1 and CDR2 are KGHSH and LQKENI. V was trimmed by 1 base and J by 5 bases, leaving 11 bases between them. The CDR3 extends over 15 amino acids. Here the CDR3 reads CASSPRGGKNEKLFF. The CDR3 region has the DNA TGTGCCAGCTCACCACGAGGCGGAAAGAATGAAAAACTGTTTTTT.

This chain connects TRBV5-1 to TRBJ1-1; 9 positions match TRBD1. J gave up 5 bases and V 3 bases, and 5 bases lay outside the gene matches. The CDR3 runs to 14 residues. The V gene's germline CDR1 is SGHRS and CDR2 YFSETQ. The CDR3 loop is CASSSGTGLTEAFF. The CDR3 DNA reads as TGCGCCAGCAGCTCAGGGACAGGGTTGACTGAAGCTTTCTTT.

The chain joins TRBV5-1 to TRBJ2-3; no reliable D call. There are 14 residues in the CDR3. Between the trimmed V and J ends, which lost 0 bases and 0 bases, there was a span of 5 bases. The germline V gene has CDR1 SGHRS and CDR2 YFSETQ. CDR3 sequence (DNA): TGCGCCAGCAGCTTGGAACAGAGCACAGATACGCAGTATTTT. This gives the protein CASSLEQSTDTQYF. Full variable domain (outside the CDR3, taken from reference TRBV5-1 and TRBJ2-3): KAGVTQTPRYLIKTRGQQVTLSCSPISGHRSVSWYQQTPGQGLQFLFEYFSETQRNKGNFPGRFSGRQFSNSRSEMNVSTLELGDSALYLCASSLEQSTDTQYFGPGTRLTVL.

This chain uses TRBV7-9 with TRBJ2-7; D possibly matches TRBD1 or TRBD2 (5 bases each). V dropped 5 bases and J dropped 1 base, with 15 bases sitting between them. The germline CDR1 and CDR2 sequences are SEHNR and FQNEAQ (reference sequence). There are 15 residues in the CDR3. CDR3 sequence: CASSGWDGNSYEQYF. In DNA, the CDR3 is TGTGCCAGCAGCGGCTGGGACGGAAATTCCTACGAGCAGTACTTC.

V and J are TRBV6-5 and TRBJ2-1; maybe TRBD2 (5 bases). V was pared by 0 bases and J by 15 bases, with 21 bases between. CDR3 length: 15 amino acids. CDR1 and CDR2 from the germline V gene are MNHEY and SVGAGI. DNA for the CDR3: TGTGCCAGCAGTTACTCGGAAACAACGGAGGCAGGTCGGTTCTTC. It yields the protein CASSYSETTEAGRFF.

J is TRBJ1-2 and V is TRBV6-5; D may be TRBD1 (6 bases). Germline CDR1 and CDR2: MNHEY and SVGAGI. The V and J ends lost 6 bases and 3 bases respectively, with 14 bases between them. This CDR3 spans 14 amino acids. The CDR3, as DNA: TGTGCCAGCAGGTATAACAGGGAACACTATGGCTACACCTTC. Protein sequence: CASRYNREHYGYTF.

This clone was detected only once. V usage is TRBV19 and J usage is TRBJ1-5; D call uncertain. Trimming removed 5 bases at V and 4 bases at J, with 12 bases between. Germline V gene lookup returns CDR1 LNHDA and CDR2 SQIVND (reference sequence). CDR3 length equals 14 residues. In DNA form, the CDR3 reads TGTGCCAGTAGTGCACCCCCCGGGAATCAGCCCCAGCATTTT. Its protein is CASSAPPGNQPQHF.

The J gene is TRBJ2-2, the V gene TRBV4-3, with 8 bases lining up with TRBD2. Germline CDR1 LGHNA, CDR2 YSLEER. The ends lost 4 bases at V and 9 bases at J; junction bases unmatched: 10. This CDR3 has 15 residues. The CDR3 nucleotides read TGCGCCAGCAGCCCACAGCGGGAGTATATCTGGGAGCTGTTTTTT. Its translation: CASSPQREYIWELFF.

The chain uses TRBV5-1 and TRBJ2-7; weak D call: TRBD1 (6 bases). The germline CDR1 and CDR2 sequences are SGHRS and YFSETQ. The CDR3 has 16 residues. V dropped 5 bases and J dropped 2 bases, with 20 bases sitting between them. CDR3 amino acids: CASRQGIFSIPYEQYF. The DNA for the CDR3 is TGCGCCAGCAGGCAGGGGATTTTTTCAATCCCCTACGAGCAGTACTTC. The variable domain in full, completed from reference TRBV5-1 and TRBJ2-7, reads KAGVTQTPRYLIKTRGQQVTLSCSPISGHRSVSWYQQTPGQGLQFLFEYFSETQRNKGNFPGRFSGRQFSNSRSEMNVSTLELGDSALYLCASRQGIFSIPYEQYFGPGTRLTVT.

The chain couples TRBV4-2 to TRBJ1-5; D remains unclear. The ends were cut back, 1 base at V and 0 bases at J, with 7 bases in the middle. The length of the CDR3 is 15 residues. Per the germline V gene, CDR1 is LGHNA and CDR2 is YNFKEQ. CDR3 in DNA: TGTGCCAGCAGCCAAGTAGGAAATAGCAATCAGCCCCAGCATTTT. Translated: CASSQVGNSNQPQHF.

This clone was recorded only once. The chain combines TRBV27 with TRBJ1-5; tentative D call: TRBD1 (5 bases). V dropped 4 bases and J dropped 2 bases, with 12 bases sitting between them. Germline CDR1 reads MNHEY; CDR2 reads SMNVEV (reference sequence). This CDR3 region has 15 residues. The chain's CDR3 is CASSSRGLGNQPQHF. CDR3 DNA: TGTGCCAGCAGTTCACGGGGGTTGGGCAATCAGCCCCAGCATTTT.

The chain combines TRBV5-5 with TRBJ2-7, with unresolved D. CDR3 length: 14 amino acids. Germline V gives CDR1 SGHKS, CDR2 YYEKEE (reference sequence). Trimming cost V 4 bases and J 3 bases, with 14 bases left between them. For the CDR3, the DNA is TGTGCCAGCAGCCCCGGTACAAGGGTCTACGAGCAGTACTTC. Translated: CASSPGTRVYEQYF.

This clone was counted between two and nine times. The gene calls are TRBV2 and TRBJ1-2; the D gene is possibly TRBD1 (5 bases). The germline V gene has CDR1 SNHLY and CDR2 FYNNEI. Trimming took off 5 bases at V and 6 bases at J, with 10 bases between the two ends. The CDR3 covers 12 residues. CDR3 in amino acids: CASSNGANGYTF. CDR3 coding DNA: TGTGCCAGCAGTAACGGGGCAAATGGCTACACCTTC.